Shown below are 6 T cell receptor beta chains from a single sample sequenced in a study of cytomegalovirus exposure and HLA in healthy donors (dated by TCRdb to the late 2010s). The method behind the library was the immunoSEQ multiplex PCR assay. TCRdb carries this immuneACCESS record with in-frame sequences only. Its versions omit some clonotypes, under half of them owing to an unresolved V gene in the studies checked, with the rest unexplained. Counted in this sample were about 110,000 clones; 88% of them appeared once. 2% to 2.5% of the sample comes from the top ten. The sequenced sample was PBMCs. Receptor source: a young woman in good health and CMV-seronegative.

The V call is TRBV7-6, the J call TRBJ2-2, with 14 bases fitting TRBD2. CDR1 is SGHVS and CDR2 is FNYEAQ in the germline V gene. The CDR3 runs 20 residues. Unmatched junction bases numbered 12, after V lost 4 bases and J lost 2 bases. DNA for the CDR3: TGTGCCAGCAGCTCAGGGACCGGACTAGCGGGAGGTCTCAACACCGGGGAGCTGTTTTTT. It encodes CASSSGTGLAGGLNTGELFF.

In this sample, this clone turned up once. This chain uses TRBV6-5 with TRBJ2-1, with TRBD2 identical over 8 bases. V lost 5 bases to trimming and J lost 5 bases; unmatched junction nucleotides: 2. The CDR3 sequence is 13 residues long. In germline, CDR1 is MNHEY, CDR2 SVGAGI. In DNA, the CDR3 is TGTGCCAGCAGTCGGACTAGCCACAATGAGCAGTTCTTC. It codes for CASSRTSHNEQFF.

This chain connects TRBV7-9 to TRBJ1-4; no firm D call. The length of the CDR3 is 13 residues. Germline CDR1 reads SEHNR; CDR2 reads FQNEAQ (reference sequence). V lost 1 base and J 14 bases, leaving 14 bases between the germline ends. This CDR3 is CASSLGAHNILFF. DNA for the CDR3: TGTGCCAGCAGCTTAGGTGCCCACAATATTCTGTTTTTT.

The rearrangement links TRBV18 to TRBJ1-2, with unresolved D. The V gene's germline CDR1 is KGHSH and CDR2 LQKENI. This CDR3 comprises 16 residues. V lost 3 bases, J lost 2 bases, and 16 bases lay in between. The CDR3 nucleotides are TGTGCCAGCTCACCGATGAGAGGGATAGAAAACTATGGCTACACCTTC. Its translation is CASSPMRGIENYGYTF.

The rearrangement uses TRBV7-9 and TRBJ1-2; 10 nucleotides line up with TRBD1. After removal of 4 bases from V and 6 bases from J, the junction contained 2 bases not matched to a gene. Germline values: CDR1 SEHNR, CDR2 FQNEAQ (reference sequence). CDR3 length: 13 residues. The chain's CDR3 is CASSSGTGDGYTF. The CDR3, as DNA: TGTGCCAGCAGCTCGGGGACAGGGGATGGCTACACCTTC.

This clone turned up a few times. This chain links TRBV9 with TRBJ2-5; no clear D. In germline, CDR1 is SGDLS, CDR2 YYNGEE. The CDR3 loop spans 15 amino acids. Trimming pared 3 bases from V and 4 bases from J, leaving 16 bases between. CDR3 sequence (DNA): TGTGCCAGCAGCGACCTAGGCGAACCCCGAGAGACCCAGTACTTC. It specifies CASSDLGEPRETQYF.